Below, 30 T cell receptor beta chains from the same sample are listed, as sequenced in a study of identical twins. In TCRdb, the 5' RACE reads were re-called with MiXCR into one record per CDR3 protein. The sample shows a few hundred thousand distinct CDR3 sequences, roughly 9% of them seen only once. Material: naive T cells sorted from blood. The origin of the receptors is a woman aged 45-65 years in good health.

The chain joins TRBV12-3 or TRBV12-4 to TRBJ2-7; perhaps TRBD2 as D (5 bases). With 3 bases removed from V and 6 bases from J, the gap between germline ends came to 9 bases. This CDR3 contains 12 residues. The CDR3 region has the DNA TGTGCCAGCAGTTTCGGGGAACTCGAGCAGTACGTC. The encoded protein is CASSFGELEQYV.

This clonotype appeared many times. The J gene is TRBJ2-5, the V gene TRBV12-3 or TRBV12-4; 13 nucleotides align to TRBD2. The CDR3 runs 16 residues. J lost 2 bases, V lost 6 bases, and 6 bases had no gene match. CDR3 residues: CASRSGLAGEQETQYF. CDR3 in DNA: TGTGCCAGCAGATCTGGACTAGCGGGAGAACAAGAGACCCAGTACTTC.

As concerns this clonotype: A read error is possible here, since a much larger clone lies one base away. The chain carries TRBV10-3 and TRBJ2-5; D not resolved. The CDR3 spans 11 residues. Germline V gene data show CDR1 as ENHRY and CDR2 as SYGVKD. The CDR3 sequence is CVMGPPETQYF. Here the CDR3 DNA reads TGTGTCATGGGCCCCCCGGAGACCCAGTACTTC.

This chain joins TRBV12-3 or TRBV12-4 and TRBJ2-1, with 9 bases fitting TRBD1. The CDR3 covers 13 residues. V trimming: 6 bases; J trimming: 14 bases; junction bases outside the gene matches: 11. CDR3 nucleotide sequence: TGTGCCAGCAGACCCGGACAGGGGTACGTCAAGTTCTTC. It yields the protein CASRPGQGYVKFF.

This chain uses TRBV2 with TRBJ2-1; TRBD2 matches 9 bases. Germline V gives CDR1 SNHLY, CDR2 FYNNEI. J lost 9 bases, V lost 7 bases, and 16 bases had no gene match. The CDR3 extends over 16 amino acids. CDR3 coding DNA: TGTGCCAGCAAGGGCTGGGGTAGCGGGAGCTCAATTGAGCAGTTCTTC. Amino acid sequence: CASKGWGSGSSIEQFF.

Here the CDR3 DNA reads TGCGCCAGCAGCGGGGGGCACACTGAAGCTTTCTTT. Protein: CASSGGHTEAFF. The rearrangement uses TRBV5-1 and TRBJ1-1, with TRBD1 as a possible D gene (6 bases). Germline V gene lookup returns CDR1 SGHRS and CDR2 YFSETQ. The germline V and J ends were trimmed by 4 bases and 3 bases, with 7 bases remaining between them. This CDR3 is 12 amino acids long.

Only a few counts were recorded for this clonotype. The rearrangement uses TRBV29-1 and TRBJ2-1, with D perhaps matching TRBD1 or TRBD2 (5 bases each). Germline CDR1 and CDR2: SQVTM and ANQGSEA. The CDR3 is 13 residues long. V dropped 3 bases and J dropped 3 bases, with 9 bases sitting between them. The CDR3 DNA sequence: TGCAGCGTTGACAGGGAGAACTACAATGAGCAGTTCTTC. Its protein is CSVDRENYNEQFF.

This clonotype occurred many times. The V call is TRBV29-1, the J call TRBJ2-3; 7 nucleotides line up with TRBD2. The trim removed 4 bases at V and 5 bases at J, leaving 6 bases unmatched. Germline V lookup: CDR1 SQVTM, CDR2 ANQGSEA. This CDR3 is 13 amino acids long. CDR3 loop: CSVAAGAKDTQYF. CDR3 nucleotides: TGCAGCGTTGCGGCGGGAGCGAAAGATACGCAGTATTTT.

The J gene is TRBJ1-1, the V gene TRBV6-6; no clear D gene. Germline CDR1 and CDR2: MNHNY and SVGAGI (reference sequence). Trimming shortened V by 11 bases and J by 11 bases, and 15 bases separated the two germline ends. CDR3 size: 10 residues. The CDR3 region is CALGPPWAFF. DNA for the CDR3: TGTGCCTTAGGGCCCCCGTGGGCTTTCTTT.

This clonotype occurred many times. The chain links TRBV7-9 to TRBJ1-4, with a weak D call TRBD1 (5 bases). V was trimmed by 1 base and J by 8 bases, leaving 11 bases between them. Germline loops: CDR1 SEHNR, CDR2 FQNEAQ (reference sequence). This CDR3 is 14 amino acids long. The CDR3 is CASSLGGRQEKLFF. CDR3 in DNA: TGTGCCAGCAGCTTAGGGGGAAGACAGGAAAAACTGTTTTTT. The full variable domain, completed using reference TRBV7-9 and TRBJ1-4, is DTGVSQNPRHKITKRGQNVTFRCDPISEHNRLYWYRQTLGQGPEFLTYFQNEAQLEKSRLLSDRFSAERPKGSFSTLEIQRTEQGDSAMYLCASSLGGRQEKLFFGSGTQLSVL.

This clonotype has a handful of counts. The V gene is TRBV3-1, the J gene TRBJ1-2, with 8 positions matching TRBD1. The CDR3 has 13 residues. V gave up 2 bases and J gave up 8 bases; unmatched junction bases: 4. Germline V CDR1 and CDR2: LGHDT, YNNKEL (reference sequence). The CDR3 region has the DNA TGTGCCAGCAGCCAAAGGACAGGGAAAGGCTACACCTTC. Protein sequence: CASSQRTGKGYTF.

The rearrangement uses TRBV7-2 and TRBJ2-1; a possible D gene is TRBD2 (6 bases). V was pared by 5 bases and J by 5 bases, with 13 bases between. The germline CDR1 and CDR2 sequences are SGHTA and FQGNSA. The CDR3 totals 14 residues. CDR3 DNA: TGTGCCAGCAGCCGACCGGGACTTAACAATGAGCAGTTCTTC. Its translation is CASSRPGLNNEQFF. The whole variable domain, remainder taken from reference TRBV7-2 and TRBJ2-1, is GAGVSQSPSNKVTEKGKDVELRCDPISGHTALYWYRQSLGQGLEFLIYFQGNSAPDKSGLPSDRFSAERTGGSVSTLTIQRTQQEDSAVYLCASSRPGLNNEQFFGPGTRLTVL.

J is TRBJ2-3 and V is TRBV9, with D tentatively TRBD1 (5 bases). CDR1 is SGDLS, CDR2 YYNGEE, per germline. Between the trimmed V and J ends, which lost 2 bases and 4 bases, there was a span of 11 bases. The CDR3 has 14 amino acids. CDR3 sequence: CASSVSGAADTQYF. DNA of the CDR3: TGTGCCAGCAGCGTGTCTGGGGCCGCAGATACGCAGTATTTT.

The rearrangement joins TRBV19 to TRBJ2-1, with D hard to call. CDR1 and CDR2 from the germline V gene are LNHDA and SQIVND (reference sequence). Trimming took off 5 bases at V and 2 bases at J, with 16 bases between the two ends. The length of the CDR3 is 16 residues. The CDR3 loop is CASSPRRPSPYNEQFF. The CDR3 nucleotides read TGTGCCAGTAGTCCCCGTCGTCCTTCCCCCTACAATGAGCAGTTCTTC.

Many counts were recorded for this clonotype. The chain joins TRBV7-9 to TRBJ2-1; no clear D. The CDR3 contains 16 residues. Trimming pared 2 bases from V and 8 bases from J, leaving 19 bases between. The V gene's germline CDR1 is SEHNR and CDR2 FQNEAQ (reference sequence). Here the CDR3 DNA reads TGTGCCAGCAGCTTACTAGGGTACTCTCCTAGAGATGAGCAGTTCTTC. Translating gives CASSLLGYSPRDEQFF.

The V call is TRBV24-1, the J call TRBJ2-7; D might be TRBD1 (6 bases). Germline V CDR1 and CDR2: KGHDR, SFDVKD. The CDR3 runs to 12 residues. V lost 5 bases to trimming and J lost 6 bases, with 10 bases between them. CDR3 nucleotides: TGTGCCACCAGTGCAGGGGTGGGCGAGCAGTACGTC. Its translation: CATSAGVGEQYV.

This clonotype was detected only a few times. The chain combines TRBV6-1 with TRBJ2-3, with no clear D. Germline V gene data show CDR1 as MNHNS and CDR2 as SASEGT. Trimming shortened V by 1 base and J by 7 bases, and 6 bases separated the two germline ends. CDR3 length equals 12 residues. Written as DNA, the CDR3 is TGTGCCAGCAGTGAAGAGATTCATACGCAGTATTTT. This codes for CASSEEIHTQYF.

The chain employs TRBV30 and TRBJ1-1; D possibly corresponds to TRBD1 (6 bases). There are 11 residues in the CDR3. Trimming shortened V by 5 bases and J by 5 bases, and 9 bases separated the two germline ends. Germline CDR1 and CDR2: GTSNPN and SVGIG (reference sequence). The CDR3 sequence: CAWGGGTEAFF. The CDR3 DNA follows: TGTGCCTGGGGAGGGGGGACTGAAGCTTTCTTT.

The chain has TRBV6-5 and TRBJ2-3; TRBD2 matches 10 bases. The CDR3 sequence is 16 residues long. Germline V lookup: CDR1 MNHEY, CDR2 SVGAGI. V dropped 4 bases and J dropped 1; count of bases not matched to a gene: 5. The CDR3 here is CASSWSGTSGTDTQYF. The CDR3 region has the DNA TGTGCCAGCAGTTGGTCCGGGACTAGCGGCACAGATACGCAGTATTTT.

The chain links TRBV27 to TRBJ1-1; tentatively, D is TRBD1 (5 bases). The CDR3 extends over 14 amino acids. From germline, CDR1 is MNHEY and CDR2 SMNVEV (reference sequence). Trimming removed 3 bases at V and 1 base at J, with 9 bases between. CDR3 residues: CASSFPGKNTEAFF. The CDR3 nucleotides read TGTGCCAGCAGTTTTCCAGGGAAGAACACTGAAGCTTTCTTT.

The CDR3 spells CASRDRQDTQYF. The CDR3 nucleotides are TGCGCCAGCAGGGACAGGCAGGATACGCAGTATTTT. The chain carries TRBV10-2 and TRBJ2-3; TRBD1 matches 7 bases. The CDR3 runs 12 residues. The trim removed 6 bases at V and 6 bases at J, leaving 3 bases unmatched. Germline CDR1 is WSHSY and CDR2 is SAAADI.

The chain is built from TRBV7-9 and TRBJ1-1, with D possibly being TRBD1 (5 bases). Germline CDR1 reads SEHNR; CDR2 reads FQNEAQ (reference sequence). The V gene lost 2 bases and the J gene lost 2 bases, with 12 bases spanning the gap. This CDR3 is built from 15 residues. The CDR3 here is CASSLPSTGNTEAFF. For the CDR3, the DNA is TGTGCCAGCAGCTTACCCTCTACAGGAAACACTGAAGCTTTCTTT.

This chain's CDR3 is CSASWGHNLEQETQYF. Here the CDR3 DNA reads TGCAGTGCTAGCTGGGGACACAATCTGGAGCAAGAGACCCAGTACTTC. This rearrangement joins TRBV20-1 to TRBJ2-5, with D perhaps matching TRBD1 (6 bases). The CDR3 totals 16 residues. V shed 3 bases and J shed 2 bases, with 19 bases lying between them. The germline CDR1 and CDR2 sequences are DFQATT and SNEGSKA (reference sequence).

This clonotype has ten or more counts. This rearrangement joins TRBV12-3 or TRBV12-4 to TRBJ2-1; 8 bases are shared with TRBD1. This CDR3 has 14 amino acids. V shed 4 bases and J 4 bases; nucleotides not matched to a gene: 3. In DNA, the CDR3 is TGTGCCAGCAGTTCCGGGACAGGTTACAATGAGCAGTTCTTC. Encoded protein: CASSSGTGYNEQFF.

This clonotype has a handful of counts. The genes are TRBV10-3 and TRBJ2-3, with 10 bases aligning to TRBD2. V lost 3 bases, J lost 2 bases, and 8 bases stayed unmatched. This CDR3 region has 17 residues. The germline V gene encodes CDR1 ENHRY and CDR2 SYGVKD. Written as DNA, the CDR3 is TGTGCCATCAGTGATGGAGGACTAGCGGCTCTCACAGATACGCAGTATTTT. This translates into CAISDGGLAALTDTQYF.

This clonotype was detected only a few times. The CDR3 bases are TGTGCCAGCAGCCCTGAGACCGGTAGGAATCAGCCCCAGCATTTT. It codes for CASSPETGRNQPQHF. The chain has TRBV7-3 and TRBJ1-5, with D uncertain. The germline CDR1 and CDR2 sequences are SGHTA and FQGTGA. Trimming cost V 5 bases and J 4 bases, with 15 bases left between them. The CDR3 totals 15 residues.

J is TRBJ2-5 and V is TRBV5-1; the match to TRBD1 covers 7 bases. After removal of 5 bases from V and 3 bases from J, the junction contained 4 bases not matched to a gene. The germline V gene encodes CDR1 SGHRS and CDR2 YFSETQ. The CDR3 totals 13 residues. CDR3 in DNA: TGCGCCAGCAGTACGGGACAGAAAGAGACCCAGTACTTC. It yields the protein CASSTGQKETQYF.

This clonotype was detected only a few times. The rearrangement links TRBV4-1 to TRBJ2-2; TRBD2 aligns across 9 bases. Trimming cost V 4 bases and J 5 bases; bases outside gene matches: 8. This CDR3 region has 16 residues. Germline V CDR1 and CDR2: MGHRA, YSYEKL. The CDR3 DNA sequence: TGCGCCAGCAGCCTAGCCGGGACTAGCCCGACCGGGGAGCTGTTTTTT. Translated, it gives CASSLAGTSPTGELFF.

This chain uses TRBV6-9 with TRBJ2-7, with TRBD1 matching over 8 bases. In germline, CDR1 is MNHGY, CDR2 SVAAGI. The CDR3 spans 11 residues. V was clipped by 8 bases and J by 6 bases; unmatched bases: 3. The CDR3 is CASPQGAEQYV. In DNA, the CDR3 is TGTGCCAGCCCCCAGGGGGCCGAGCAGTACGTC.

A few counts support this clonotype. The genes are TRBV20-1 and TRBJ2-5; D not resolved. Per germline, CDR1 DFQATT and CDR2 SNEGSKA (reference sequence). This CDR3 region has 14 residues. The ends were cut back, 2 bases at V and 7 bases at J, with 17 bases in the middle. CDR3 nucleotides: TGCAGTGCTAGAACCCCCCACCTCGCAGGGACCCAGTACTTC. It specifies CSARTPHLAGTQYF.